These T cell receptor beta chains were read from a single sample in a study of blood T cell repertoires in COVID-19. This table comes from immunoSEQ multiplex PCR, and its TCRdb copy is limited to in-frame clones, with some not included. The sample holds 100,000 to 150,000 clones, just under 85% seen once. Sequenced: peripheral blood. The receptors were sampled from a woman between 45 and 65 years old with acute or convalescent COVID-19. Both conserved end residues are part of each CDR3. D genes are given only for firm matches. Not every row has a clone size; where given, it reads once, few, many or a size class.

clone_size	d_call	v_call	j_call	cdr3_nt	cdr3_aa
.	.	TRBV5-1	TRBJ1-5	TGCGCCAGCAGCAGCACAGGGAAGAGCAATCAGCCCCAGCATTTT	CASSSTGKSNQPQHF
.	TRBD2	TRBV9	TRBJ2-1	TGTGCCAGCAGTGGGACTAGCGGGGGTTATGAGCAGTTCTTC	CASSGTSGGYEQFF
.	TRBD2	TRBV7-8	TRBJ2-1	TGTGCCAGCAGCTTACTTACGACTAGCCACCCTTCTGAGCAGTTCTTC	CASSLLTTSHPSEQFF
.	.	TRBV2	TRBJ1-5	TGTGCCAGCAGTGAAATCGGCAATCAGCCCCAGCATTTT	CASSEIGNQPQHF
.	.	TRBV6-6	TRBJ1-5	TGTGCCAGCAGTACCTCAGGGAACAATCAGCCCCAGCATTTT	CASSTSGNNQPQHF
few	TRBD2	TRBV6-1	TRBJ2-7	TGTGCCAGCAGTGACGGGGGGGCCTACGAGCAGTACTTC	CASSDGGAYEQYF
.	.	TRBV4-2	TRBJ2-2	TGTGCCAGCAGCCAAGATCAGGTGTACACCGGGGAGCTGTTTTTT	CASSQDQVYTGELFF
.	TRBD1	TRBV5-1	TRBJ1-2	TGCGCCAGCAGCTTGGCCTCGGGCAGGGGGAGATATGGCTACACCTTC	CASSLASGRGRYGYTF
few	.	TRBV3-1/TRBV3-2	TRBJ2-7	TGTGCCAGCAGCCAGGAAACAGGTACCTCCTACGAGCAGTACTTC	CASSQETGTSYEQYF
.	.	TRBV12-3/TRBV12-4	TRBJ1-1	TGTGCCAGCGGCCGAACAACGAACACTGAAGCTTTCTTT	CASGRTTNTEAFF
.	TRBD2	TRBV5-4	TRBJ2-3	TGTGCCAGCAGCATACCCGGGACTAGCGGGGGGGCGTCAGATACGCAGTATTTT	CASSIPGTSGGASDTQYF
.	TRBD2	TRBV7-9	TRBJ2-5	TGTGCCAGCAGCCGAGCCGGGACTAGCGGGGAAGAGACCCAGTACTTC	CASSRAGTSGEETQYF
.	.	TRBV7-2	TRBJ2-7	TGTGCCAGCAGCTTTCTCCAGGGTTACGAGCAGTACTTC	CASSFLQGYEQYF
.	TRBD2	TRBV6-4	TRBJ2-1	TGTGCCAGCAGTGAGGGACTAGCGGGGGTATATGAGCAGTTCTTC	CASSEGLAGVYEQFF
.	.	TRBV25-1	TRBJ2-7	TGTGCCAGCAGCCCTTCCCGGCGGGGGCCTTACTACGAGCAGTACTTC	CASSPSRRGPYYEQYF
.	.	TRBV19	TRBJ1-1	TGTGCCAGTAGTATAGAATCCCTGAGCCCTGAAGCTTTCTTT	CASSIESLSPEAFF
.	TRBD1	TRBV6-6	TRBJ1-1	TGTGCCAGCAGTGAGACAGGGGGTAACACTGAAGCTTTCTTT	CASSETGGNTEAFF
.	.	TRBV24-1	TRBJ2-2	TGTGCCACCAGCCAGGAAAAAGCGAACACCGGGGAGCTGTTTTTT	CATSQEKANTGELFF
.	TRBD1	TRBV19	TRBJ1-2	TGTGCCAGTGGTGAGATGGACAGGGGGTTAGGCTACACCTTC	CASGEMDRGLGYTF
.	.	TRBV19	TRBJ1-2	TGTGCCAGTAGTATCGCGGGGTCCTATGGCTACACCTTC	CASSIAGSYGYTF
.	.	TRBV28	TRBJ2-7	TGTGCCAGCAGCCAAACCTACGAGCAGTACTTC	CASSQTYEQYF
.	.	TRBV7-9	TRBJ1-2	TGTGCCAGCAGCTTAGTTGCAGCTAACTATGGCTACACCTTC	CASSLVAANYGYTF
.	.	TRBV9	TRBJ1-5	TGTGCCAGCAGCGTAGGAGGTTCAGAGAATCAGCCCCAGCATTTT	CASSVGGSENQPQHF
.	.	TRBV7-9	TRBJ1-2	TGTGCCAGCACCTCGGTCGGGGATAACTATGGCTACACCTTC	CASTSVGDNYGYTF
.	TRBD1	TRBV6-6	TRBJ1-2	TGTGCCAGCAGTTCTATCCCGGACAGGGCAAGTGGCTACACCTTC	CASSSIPDRASGYTF
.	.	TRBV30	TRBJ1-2	TGTGCCTGGAGGGCACCGTATGGCTACACCTTC	CAWRAPYGYTF
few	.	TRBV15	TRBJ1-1	TGTGCCACCAGCCCAGGGGACACTGAAGCTTTCTTT	CATSPGDTEAFF
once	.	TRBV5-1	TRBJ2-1	TGCGCCAGCAGCTTGGAAGTGAGCGGCAATGAGCAGTTCTTC	CASSLEVSGNEQFF
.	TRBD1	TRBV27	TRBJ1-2	TGTGCCAGCAGCCAACCGGACAGGGGCAATGGCTACACCTTC	CASSQPDRGNGYTF
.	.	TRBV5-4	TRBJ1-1	TGTGCCAGCAGCCCCGGACTCATGAACACTGAAGCTTTCTTT	CASSPGLMNTEAFF
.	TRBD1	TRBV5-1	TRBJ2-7	TGCGCCAGCAGCTTGGACGGACAGGGGAACGAGCAGTACTTC	CASSLDGQGNEQYF
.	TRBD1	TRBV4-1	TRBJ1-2	TGCGCCAGCAGCCAAGTGGACAGGGAAAGTGGCTACACCTTC	CASSQVDRESGYTF
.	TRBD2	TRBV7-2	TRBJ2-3	TGTGCCAGCAGCTTACTCCCCCTAGCGGGGGGAGATACGCAGTATTTT	CASSLLPLAGGDTQYF